The clone carrying this T cell receptor beta chain has only a few counts. This record comes from a study of T-cell reconstitution after alpha-beta-depleted transplantation in children. Preparing the TCRbeta library involved the use of unique molecular identifiers. Via MiXCR, TCRdb re-called the PCR reads, giving one row per CDR3 protein. Of about 600,000 distinct CDR3 sequences in the sample, roughly 23% are singletons; the top ten hold around an eighth. V gave up 3 bases and J gave up 3 bases, with 26 bases separating them. Germline-derived CDR1 and CDR2 are LGHNA and YNFKEQ. The CDR3 has 20 residues.

This sequence was found in a boy younger than two who had a stem cell transplant for acute myeloid leukemia, so the T cells may come from the graft donor. The sample was PBMCs, mostly from graft donor cells, taken 360 days after TCRalphabeta/CD19-depleted stem cell transplant. This sequence joins TRBV4-2 and TRBJ1-4, with a tentative D call TRBD1 (5 bases). The CDR3 sequence is CASSHPPPGGGRVANEKLFF. The CDR3 DNA follows: TGTGCCAGCAGCCACCCCCCCCCCGGGGGAGGGCGTGTAGCTAATGAAAAACTGTTTTTT.